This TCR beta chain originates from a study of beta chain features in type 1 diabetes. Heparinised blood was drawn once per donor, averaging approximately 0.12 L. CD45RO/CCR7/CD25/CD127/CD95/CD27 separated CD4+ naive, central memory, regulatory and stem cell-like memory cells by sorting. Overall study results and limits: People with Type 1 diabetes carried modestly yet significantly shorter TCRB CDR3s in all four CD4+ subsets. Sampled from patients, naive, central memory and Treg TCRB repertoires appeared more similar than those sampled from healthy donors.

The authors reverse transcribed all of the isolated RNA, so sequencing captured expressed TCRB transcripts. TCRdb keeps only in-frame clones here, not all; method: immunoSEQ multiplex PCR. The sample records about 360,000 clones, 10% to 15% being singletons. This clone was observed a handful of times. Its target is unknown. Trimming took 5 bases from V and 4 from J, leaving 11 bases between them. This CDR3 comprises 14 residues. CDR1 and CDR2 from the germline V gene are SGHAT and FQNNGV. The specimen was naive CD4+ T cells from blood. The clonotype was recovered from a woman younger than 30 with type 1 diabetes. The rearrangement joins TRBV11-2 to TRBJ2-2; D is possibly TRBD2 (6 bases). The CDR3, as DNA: TGTGCCAGCAGCCGGGACTGGCGCACCGGGGAGCTGTTTTTT. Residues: CASSRDWRTGELFF.